This TCR beta chain was found in a study of vaccination effects on CD4 cells after COVID-19. About the research overall: Samples collected post-vaccine were obtained a median of 72 days after the second dose. The study's findings and limits: Common cold coronavirus cross-reactivity was shown by only 1 of 255 vaccine-induced clones in healthy vaccinees. Marked clonal contraction of both clone types appeared late after vaccination.

As concerns this clone: The antigen is unknown.

This CDR3 is 13 amino acids long. The V end was cut by 5 bases, the J end by 3 bases, with 8 bases between. Investigators separated out CD4+ T cells once approximately 11 days of culture had passed. Either the BNT162b2 or mRNA-1273 vaccine was given to participants in two doses. Half-medium changes using IL-2 medium occurred on days 3 and 7. TCRdb keeps only in-frame clones here, not all; method: immunoSEQ multiplex PCR. This table has 35,000 to 55,000 clones, 60% to 75% appearing once. This receptor was identified in a human donor who received a COVID-19 vaccine. The specimen was CD4+ T cells from PBMCs cultured without peptide, collected after COVID-19 vaccination. The gene calls are TRBV12-3 or TRBV12-4 and TRBJ1-5; D is undetermined. The CDR3 region has the DNA TGTGCCAGCAGTCGGGGTGACAATCAGCCCCAGCATTTT. Protein sequence: CASSRGDNQPQHF.